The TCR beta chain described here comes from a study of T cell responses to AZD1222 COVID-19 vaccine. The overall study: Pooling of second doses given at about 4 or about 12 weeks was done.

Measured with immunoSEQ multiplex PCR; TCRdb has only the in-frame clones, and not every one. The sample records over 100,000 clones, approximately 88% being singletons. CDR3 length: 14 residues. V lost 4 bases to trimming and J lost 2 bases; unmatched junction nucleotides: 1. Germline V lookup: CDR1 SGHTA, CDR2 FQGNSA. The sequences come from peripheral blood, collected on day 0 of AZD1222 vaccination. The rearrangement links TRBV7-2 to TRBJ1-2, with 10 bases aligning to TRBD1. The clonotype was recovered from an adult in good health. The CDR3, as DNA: TGTGCCAGCAGCTCGGACAGGGGGAACTATGGCTACACCTTC. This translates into CASSSDRGNYGYTF.